This T cell receptor beta chain was sequenced for a study of OX40 agonist ivuxolimab in advanced cancers. Study results and limitations: Clonal expansion from baseline to week 6 occurred in both CD4+ and CD8+ T cells. The study found among the lowest clonal expansion in partial responders at 0.1-3.0 mg/kg. Expanded clones were, on average, more numerous in CD8+ T cells than in CD4+.

Produced via immunoSEQ multiplex PCR; TCRdb's table is partial and in-frame only. The sample holds over 70,000 clones; more than 85% are singletons and the top ten take 13% to 15%. Germline CDR1 is SGHVS and CDR2 is FNYEAQ. The CDR3 is made up of 16 amino acids. V gave up 5 bases and J gave up 1 base, with 15 bases separating them. A note on this clone: What it binds is not known.

Blood specimens came from baseline, cycle 4 day 1, and cycle 7 day 1. The chain joins TRBV7-6 to TRBJ2-4, with a tentative D call TRBD1 (6 bases). Specimen: CD4+ or CD8+ T cells sorted from blood, collected in a trial of the OX40 agonist ivuxolimab. The receptor was isolated from an adult with an advanced solid tumor such as melanoma, head and neck, liver or kidney cancer. The CDR3 coding sequence is TGTGCCAGCAGCCCCGAGGCAGGGGCGGCCAAAAACATTCAGTACTTC. Residues: CASSPEAGAAKNIQYF. Filled out from reference TRBV7-6 and TRBJ2-4, the complete variable domain reads GAGVSQSPRYKVTKRGQDVALRCDPISGHVSLYWYRQALGQGPEFLTYFNYEAQQDKSGLPNDRFSAERPEGSISTLTIQRTEQRDSAMYRCASSPEAGAAKNIQYFGAGTRLSVL.